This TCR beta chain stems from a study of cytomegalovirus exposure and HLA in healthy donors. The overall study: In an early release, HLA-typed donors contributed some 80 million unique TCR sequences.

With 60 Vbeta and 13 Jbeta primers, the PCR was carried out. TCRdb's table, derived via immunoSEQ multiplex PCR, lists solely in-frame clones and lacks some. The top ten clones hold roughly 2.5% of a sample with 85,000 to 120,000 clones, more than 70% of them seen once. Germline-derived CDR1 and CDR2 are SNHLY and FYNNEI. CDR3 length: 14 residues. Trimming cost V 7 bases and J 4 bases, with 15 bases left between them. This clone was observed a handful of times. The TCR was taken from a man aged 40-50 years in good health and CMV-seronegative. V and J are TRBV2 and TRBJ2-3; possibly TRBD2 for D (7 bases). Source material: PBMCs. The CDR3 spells CASTKGRGPDTQYF. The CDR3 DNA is TGTGCCAGCACCAAAGGGCGGGGGCCAGATACGCAGTATTTT.